These 27 T cell receptor beta chains came from one sample sequenced in a study of identifying expanded T cells in peripheral blood. The table came from immunoSEQ multiplex PCR; TCRdb's copy has only in-frame clones and leaves some out. The data hold about 100,000 clones, with around nine tenths observed a single time. The sequenced material came from blood. Every receptor here comes from a person between 18 and 75 years old in good health.

The V gene is TRBV6-6, the J gene TRBJ1-2, with a weak D call TRBD1 (5 bases). V lost 6 bases and J lost 6, with 17 bases in between. The germline CDR1 and CDR2 sequences are MNHNY and SVGAGI (reference sequence). The length of the CDR3 is 14 residues. This CDR3 reads CASRNLGGINGYTF. The CDR3, as DNA: TGTGCCAGCAGGAACCTGGGGGGGATCAATGGCTACACCTTC.

The CDR3 sequence: CASSRGKETQYF. CDR3 in DNA: TGTGCCAGCAGCCGGGGTAAAGAGACCCAGTACTTC. The V gene is TRBV11-3, the J gene TRBJ2-5; possible D gene TRBD2, 5 bases. Germline V gives CDR1 SGHNT, CDR2 YENEEA. The CDR3 is made up of 12 amino acids. The V end lost 5 bases, the J end lost 3 bases, and 7 bases lay between the germline ends.

This sequence joins TRBV5-1 and TRBJ1-1; D is perhaps TRBD1 (6 bases). The V gene's germline CDR1 is SGHRS and CDR2 YFSETQ. V lost 4 bases, J lost 1 base, and 14 bases lay in between. There are 15 residues in the CDR3. The CDR3 DNA reads as TGCGCCAGCAGCCAGACAGGACCTTCGAACACTGAAGCTTTCTTT. Protein: CASSQTGPSNTEAFF.

V usage is TRBV6-1 and J usage is TRBJ1-5; D is uncertain. V lost 5 bases, J lost 6 bases, and 5 bases lay in between. Germline CDR1 is MNHNS and CDR2 is SASEGT. CDR3 length: 11 residues. CDR3 protein: CASSNGQPQHF. The DNA for the CDR3 is TGTGCCAGCAGTAACGGTCAGCCCCAGCATTTT.

The chain couples TRBV7-6 to TRBJ2-7; tentative D call: TRBD1 (5 bases). This CDR3 has 13 residues. The V end lost 5 bases, the J end lost 5 bases, and 13 bases lay between the germline ends. Germline values: CDR1 SGHVS, CDR2 FNYEAQ. In nucleotides, the CDR3 is TGTGCCAGCAGCGAGGTCCCAGGGAACGAGCAGTACTTC. This translates into CASSEVPGNEQYF. The complete variable domain, with remaining parts taken from reference TRBV7-6 and TRBJ2-7, reads GAGVSQSPRYKVTKRGQDVALRCDPISGHVSLYWYRQALGQGPEFLTYFNYEAQQDKSGLPNDRFSAERPEGSISTLTIQRTEQRDSAMYRCASSEVPGNEQYFGPGTRLTVT.

The table lists this clone with a few counts. This chain connects TRBV2 to TRBJ1-5, with 7 positions matching TRBD1. CDR1 SNHLY and CDR2 FYNNEI come from the germline V gene. CDR3 length: 16 residues. V dropped 6 bases and J dropped 1; count of bases not matched to a gene: 9. CDR3 DNA: TGTGCCAGCAGCCGGGAGGGACAGCCGAGCAATCAGCCCCAGCATTTT. Translation gives CASSREGQPSNQPQHF.

The chain uses TRBV11-1 and TRBJ2-5; possibly TRBD1 for D (6 bases). Trimming pared 1 base from V and 5 bases from J, leaving 14 bases between. The V gene's germline CDR1 is SGHAT and CDR2 FQDESV (reference sequence). This CDR3 spans 15 amino acids. CDR3 in amino acids: CASSLGPGVLETQYF. The CDR3 region has the DNA TGTGCCAGCAGCTTAGGGCCAGGGGTTTTGGAGACCCAGTACTTC.

The chain is built from TRBV12-5 and TRBJ1-4; the D is unclear. Germline values: CDR1 LGHNT, CDR2 FRNRAP. The V end was cut by 1 base, the J end by 7 bases, with 16 bases between. The CDR3 has 16 residues. The CDR3 region has the DNA TGTGCTAGTGGTTTGGACCTTCCCGGGTACGGTGAAAAACTGTTTTTT. Translating gives CASGLDLPGYGEKLFF.

The V call is TRBV18, the J call TRBJ1-1; D may be TRBD1 (5 bases). The germline gives CDR1 KGHSH, CDR2 LQKENI. V shed 0 bases and J shed 5 bases, with 10 bases lying between them. The CDR3 consists of 14 residues. The CDR3 is CASSPPVGATEAFF. The CDR3 DNA reads as TGTGCCAGCTCACCACCGGTCGGGGCAACTGAAGCTTTCTTT.

The chain uses TRBV7-8 and TRBJ2-2; D is possibly TRBD1 (5 bases). This CDR3 spans 17 amino acids. V was pared by 5 bases and J by 5 bases, with 21 bases between. Per the germline V gene, CDR1 is SGHVS and CDR2 is FQNEAQ. The CDR3: CASSRTLQGVWTGELFF. As DNA, the CDR3 is TGTGCCAGCAGCCGGACATTGCAGGGTGTTTGGACCGGGGAGCTGTTTTTT. Filled out from reference TRBV7-8 and TRBJ2-2, the complete variable domain reads GAGVSQSPRYKVAKRGQDVALRCDPISGHVSLFWYQQALGQGPEFLTYFQNEAQLDKSGLPSDRFFAERPEGSVSTLKIQRTQQEDSAVYLCASSRTLQGVWTGELFFGEGSRLTVL.

This clone appeared a single time. This sequence joins TRBV12-2 and TRBJ1-5. TRBV12-2 is a recognized pseudogene. CDR3 size: 16 residues. The CDR3 bases are TGTGCAGGGCCAGACCTCCAGGCGGCTTCGGGTCAGCCCCAGCATTTT. This sequence encodes CAGPDLQAASGQPQHF.

This chain links TRBV5-4 with TRBJ2-1, with D hard to call. Germline V gives CDR1 SGHNT, CDR2 YYREEE (reference sequence). Trimming left V 4 bases short and J 4 bases short, with 9 bases between. The CDR3 is made up of 13 amino acids. CDR3 region: CASSADQYNEQFF. In DNA form, the CDR3 reads TGTGCCAGCAGCGCCGACCAGTACAATGAGCAGTTCTTC.

This clone showed up just once. CDR3 region: CASSLPQGRGTDTQYF. The DNA for the CDR3 is TGTGCCAGCTCACTACCCCAGGGGCGCGGTACAGATACGCAGTATTTT. The rearrangement links TRBV18 to TRBJ2-3, with a weak D call TRBD1 (6 bases). Germline CDR1 and CDR2: KGHSH and LQKENI. This CDR3 region has 16 residues. V shed 4 bases and J shed 3 bases, with 17 bases lying between them.

The V call is TRBV5-5, the J call TRBJ2-7; TRBD1 aligns across 8 bases. Germline loops: CDR1 SGHKS, CDR2 YYEKEE (reference sequence). Trimming at V came to 2 bases and at J to 2 bases, leaving 3 bases not matched to a gene. This CDR3 has 14 residues. The DNA of the CDR3 is TGTGCCAGCAGCTTATGGACAGGGACCTACGAGCAGTACTTC. Translating gives CASSLWTGTYEQYF.

The V call is TRBV27, the J call TRBJ2-1, with 11 bases that match TRBD2. Germline V gene sequence: CDR1 MNHEY, CDR2 SMNVEV (reference sequence). CDR3 length equals 16 residues. Trimming at V came to 5 bases and at J to 3 bases, leaving 6 bases not matched to a gene. CDR3 protein: CASSLTSGSSYNEQFF. In DNA, the CDR3 is TGTGCCAGCAGTCTTACTAGCGGGAGTAGCTACAATGAGCAGTTCTTC.

The rearrangement joins TRBV14 to TRBJ1-2; 9 bases line up with TRBD1. Trimming removed 1 base from V and 7 bases from J; junction bases left unmatched: 7. The germline V gene encodes CDR1 SGHDN and CDR2 FVKESK. CDR3 length: 15 residues. The CDR3 bases are TGTGCCAGCAGCCAAGCCGGAACAGGGGGCGGTGGCTACACCTTC. It encodes CASSQAGTGGGGYTF.

The chain combines TRBV7-9 with TRBJ1-2; no definite D call. V was shortened by 7 bases and J by 8 bases, with 17 bases between the two germline ends. This CDR3 contains 13 residues. From germline, CDR1 is SEHNR and CDR2 FQNEAQ (reference sequence). Here the CDR3 reads CASTPNGRRGYTF. DNA for the CDR3: TGTGCCAGCACCCCTAACGGGCGGAGGGGCTACACCTTC.

This sequence joins TRBV6-5 and TRBJ1-2; a possible D gene is TRBD1 (6 bases). CDR3 length: 13 residues. Deletions cut 2 bases from V and 7 bases from J, with 11 bases between. Germline values: CDR1 MNHEY, CDR2 SVGAGI. This chain's CDR3 is CASSYPTGSGYTF. The CDR3 bases are TGTGCCAGCAGTTACCCCACAGGGAGTGGCTACACCTTC.

This chain links TRBV5-1 with TRBJ2-1; the D gene is possibly TRBD2 (6 bases). Germline V gives CDR1 SGHRS, CDR2 YFSETQ. V was pared by 3 bases and J by 7 bases, with 20 bases between. CDR3 size: 16 residues. The CDR3: CASSWSGPYDRNEQFF. In DNA, the CDR3 is TGCGCCAGCAGCTGGAGCGGGCCCTACGATAGGAATGAGCAGTTCTTC.

The rearrangement joins TRBV18 to TRBJ2-7, with 9 bases matching TRBD2. Germline lookup yields CDR1 KGHSH and CDR2 LQKENI. The CDR3 spans 14 residues. V lost 3 bases to trimming and J lost 3 bases; unmatched junction nucleotides: 3. The chain's CDR3 is CASSPPSGDYEQYF. The CDR3 nucleotides read TGTGCCAGCTCACCTCCTAGCGGGGACTACGAGCAGTACTTC.

The chain is built from TRBV7-9 and TRBJ2-5; the D gene could be TRBD1 or TRBD2 (6 bases each). Germline CDR1 is SEHNR and CDR2 is FQNEAQ (reference sequence). The V end lost 5 bases, the J end lost 4 bases, and 17 bases lay between the germline ends. The CDR3 sequence is 15 residues long. CDR3 DNA: TGTGCCAGCAGCAAGGGGGGCACTAGATCAGAGACCCAGTACTTC. Its translation is CASSKGGTRSETQYF. The variable domain in full, completed from reference TRBV7-9 and TRBJ2-5, reads DTGVSQNPRHKITKRGQNVTFRCDPISEHNRLYWYRQTLGQGPEFLTYFQNEAQLEKSRLLSDRFSAERPKGSFSTLEIQRTEQGDSAMYLCASSKGGTRSETQYFGPGTRLLVL.

The chain links TRBV19 to TRBJ1-6; 7 bases agree with TRBD1. Per the germline V gene, CDR1 is LNHDA and CDR2 is SQIVND (reference sequence). The CDR3 sequence is 16 residues long. The ends lost 5 bases at V and 4 bases at J; junction bases unmatched: 8. The CDR3 spells CASSDRGQAYNSPLHF. In nucleotides, the CDR3 is TGTGCCAGTAGTGACCGAGGACAGGCATATAATTCACCCCTCCACTTT.

This chain uses TRBV6-6 with TRBJ1-2; 7 bases are shared with TRBD1. The CDR3 has 13 amino acids. V shed 2 bases and J 8 bases; nucleotides not matched to a gene: 5. Germline CDR1 is MNHNY and CDR2 is SVGAGI (reference sequence). CDR3 nucleotide sequence: TGTGCCAGCAGTTACCCCACAGGGGAAGGCTACACCTTC. Its protein product is CASSYPTGEGYTF.

This chain uses TRBV19 with TRBJ1-1, with unresolved D. Trimming pared 6 bases from V and 1 base from J, leaving 12 bases between. The CDR3 totals 14 residues. Germline V CDR1 and CDR2: LNHDA, SQIVND (reference sequence). The CDR3 DNA reads as TGTGCCAGTAGGGGCCAACAACAGAACACTGAAGCTTTCTTT. It translates to CASRGQQQNTEAFF.

This clone was counted once. The chain uses TRBV2 and TRBJ2-7; D is undetermined. The CDR3 is 12 residues long. Germline CDR1 SNHLY, CDR2 FYNNEI. With 4 bases removed from V and 5 bases from J, the gap between germline ends came to 9 bases. The CDR3 bases are TGTGCCAGCAGTGGGTACGGCAACGAGCAGTACTTC. It specifies CASSGYGNEQYF.

The V and J genes are TRBV19 and TRBJ1-5, with D perhaps matching TRBD1 (5 bases). Deletions cut 5 bases from V and 4 bases from J, with 15 bases between. The CDR3 has 15 amino acids. CDR1 LNHDA and CDR2 SQIVND come from the germline V gene (reference sequence). CDR3 amino acids: CASSAWDGTNQPQHF. Written as DNA, the CDR3 is TGTGCCAGTAGTGCCTGGGACGGGACGAATCAGCCCCAGCATTTT.

DNA of the CDR3: TGTGCCAGCAAACTGAACACTGAAGCTTTCTTT. Its translation: CASKLNTEAFF. The rearrangement uses TRBV6-1 and TRBJ1-1; no reliable D call. Trimming removed 7 bases at V and 0 bases at J, with 3 bases between. The CDR3 spans 11 residues. Germline lookup yields CDR1 MNHNS and CDR2 SASEGT.